This TCR beta chain was identified during a study of T cells in Graves' hyperthyroidism and ophthalmopathy. Findings of the study overall: Most thyroid clonotypes expanded above 0.001 appeared in blood too.

At least ten counts were recorded for this clonotype. What it recognizes is unknown. The CDR3 contains 12 residues. Germline CDR1 MDHEN, CDR2 SYDVKM. V shed 6 bases and J shed 1 base, with 6 bases lying between them. TCR beta CDR3 regions were amplified from RNA. The TCR CDR3 first-round RT-PCR relied on the HTBI primer set. TCRdb fed the multiplex PCR reads into MiXCR, producing one record per CDR3 protein. Here the sample spans roughly 350,000 distinct CDR3 sequences, 11% to 15% being singletons. Criteria for exclusion of patients were uncontrolled infection, other autoimmune disease, pregnancy or lactation. The diagnoses drew upon clinical symptoms, serum thyroxine and TRAb, thyroid ultrasound and orbital computed tomography.

Sequencing was carried out using blood. The clonotype was recovered from a woman in her 30s with Graves' hyperthyroidism. The V and J genes are TRBV28 and TRBJ1-2; D is unclear. The CDR3 sequence: CASRPVNYGYTF. CDR3 DNA: TGTGCCAGCAGACCAGTTAACTATGGCTACACCTTC.